This T cell receptor beta chain was captured by sequencing in a study of cytomegalovirus exposure and HLA in healthy donors. The CDR3 is made up of 12 amino acids. The trim removed 6 bases at V and 6 bases at J, leaving 3 bases unmatched. Germline CDR1 is MNHNS and CDR2 is SASEGT. Measured with immunoSEQ multiplex PCR; TCRdb has only the in-frame clones, and not every one. The sample lists 100,000 to 120,000 clones, about 92% occurring once. Sequences were obtained from PBMCs. This receptor was taken from a woman between 18 and 30 years old in good health and CMV-seronegative. This rearrangement joins TRBV6-1 to TRBJ2-7; 9 positions agree with TRBD1. CDR3 sequence: CASRDRGGEQYF. CDR3 nucleotide sequence: TGTGCCAGCAGGGACAGGGGTGGCGAGCAGTACTTC.